Each of the 20 T cell receptor beta chains below was sequenced from the same sample in a study of blood T cells in healthy people across ages. A J-beta primer mix and a sample-barcoded 5' primer were used in a second PCR of roughly 6 to 11 cycles. TCRdb processed the 5' RACE reads anew with MiXCR; each CDR3 protein has one entry. The sample lists some 1.5 million distinct CDR3 sequences; about 28% were seen once. Sequencing was done on a sample of blood. The receptor set was obtained from a woman aged 25 to 39 in good health.

The rearrangement joins TRBV5-5 to TRBJ2-1; 14 bases map to TRBD2. J was trimmed by 3 bases and V by 3 bases; bases with no gene match: 11. CDR1 is SGHKS and CDR2 is YYEKEE in the germline V gene (reference sequence). The CDR3 has 19 amino acids. CDR3 in amino acids: CASSSTGTSGGANYNEQFF. The CDR3 DNA is TGTGCCAGCAGCTCGACCGGGACTAGCGGGGGAGCTAACTACAATGAGCAGTTCTTC.

The rearrangement links TRBV6-2 or TRBV6-3 to TRBJ2-7; 9 bases are a match to TRBD2. Trimming at V came to 5 bases and at J to 5 bases, leaving 7 bases not matched to a gene. Germline lookup yields CDR1 MNHEY and CDR2 SVGEGT. The CDR3 is made up of 14 amino acids. Here the CDR3 reads CASSHSGRGNEQYF. CDR3 coding DNA: TGTGCCAGCAGTCATAGCGGGAGAGGGAACGAGCAGTACTTC.

About this clonotype: The germline gene is not matched at one end of the junction; a read error may be the cause. This chain links TRBV20-1 with TRBJ1-2; no definite D call. The CDR3 is 13 amino acids. CDR1 and CDR2 from the germline V gene are DFQATT and SNEGSKA (reference sequence). The CDR3 region has the DNA TGCAGTACTAGGCGCATATCTAACTATGGCTACACCTTC. This translates into CSTRRISNYGYTF.

This clonotype was observed a few times. This chain joins TRBV20-1 and TRBJ2-7; 10 bases agree with TRBD2. J gave up 4 bases and V 0 bases, and 0 bases lay outside the gene matches. The CDR3 runs 13 residues. Per the germline V gene, CDR1 is DFQATT and CDR2 is SNEGSKA (reference sequence). The DNA of the CDR3 is TGCAGTGCTAGAGAAGCGGGGGGGTACGAGCAGTACTTC. This sequence encodes CSAREAGGYEQYF.

The rearrangement joins TRBV11-2 to TRBJ2-2; 8 positions match TRBD1. Germline assignment: CDR1 SGHAT and CDR2 FQNNGV. CDR3 size: 15 residues. The ends lost 6 bases at V and 3 bases at J; junction bases unmatched: 6. This CDR3 is CASRRTGLDTGELFF. The CDR3 DNA sequence: TGTGCCAGCAGGCGGACAGGGTTGGACACCGGGGAGCTGTTTTTT.

This clonotype occurred many times. The chain uses TRBV4-3 and TRBJ2-7; D might be TRBD1 (5 bases). The length of the CDR3 is 16 residues. From germline, CDR1 is LGHNA and CDR2 YSLEER. Trimming removed 0 bases at V and 2 bases at J, with 14 bases between. CDR3 sequence (DNA): TGCGCCAGCAGCCAAGAGGTACAGGTCTCAACCTACGAGCAGTACTTC. It translates to CASSQEVQVSTYEQYF.

Comments on this clonotype: A read error may explain this, as a much larger clone is one base away. J is TRBJ2-5 and V is TRBV12-3 or TRBV12-4; D call uncertain. Judging by the DNA end, TRBJ2-1 fits better; the J call may be wrong. The CDR3 runs to 15 residues. Here the CDR3 DNA reads TGTGCCAGCAGTTTCTTGGCCCAGTACCAAGAGACCCAGTTCTTC. Residues: CASSFLAQYQETQFF.

In this sample, this clonotype turned up a few times. The chain links TRBV20-1 to TRBJ2-3, with a weak D call TRBD2 (6 bases). The V end lost 0 bases, the J end lost 10 bases, and 17 bases lay between the germline ends. The CDR3 spans 14 residues. Germline V gives CDR1 DFQATT, CDR2 SNEGSKA (reference sequence). CDR3 nucleotides: TGCAGTGCTAGAGATCCGGGACTCCAAGGTGCGCAGTATTTT. Protein: CSARDPGLQGAQYF.

J is TRBJ1-1 and V is TRBV7-9, with a tentative D call TRBD1 (5 bases). V lost 5 bases and J 1 base, leaving 20 bases between the germline ends. In germline, CDR1 is SEHNR, CDR2 FQNEAQ (reference sequence). The CDR3 loop spans 17 amino acids. In DNA, the CDR3 is TGTGCCAGCAGCCCAGTCAGGGTCTCGAATCCGAACACTGAAGCTTTCTTT. Translation gives CASSPVRVSNPNTEAFF.

V gene TRBV6-5 combines with J gene TRBJ1-2, with D maybe TRBD1 (6 bases). Trimming took off 6 bases at V and 3 bases at J, with 14 bases between the two ends. CDR1 is MNHEY and CDR2 is SVGAGI in the germline V gene. The CDR3 contains 14 residues. The CDR3 here is CASSPGGGHYGYTF. CDR3 in DNA: TGTGCCAGCAGCCCCGGGGGGGGGCACTATGGCTACACCTTC.

The CDR3 sequence is CASSPQDRGAGGGYTF. CDR3 coding DNA: TGTGCCAGCAGCCCTCAGGACAGGGGTGCCGGAGGAGGCTACACCTTC. V usage is TRBV9 and J usage is TRBJ1-2; TRBD1 agrees at 9 bases. The V gene end was trimmed by 4 bases and the J gene end by 8 bases; junction bases not matched to a gene: 15. The germline gives CDR1 SGDLS, CDR2 YYNGEE. The CDR3 is 16 residues long.

This chain joins TRBV4-1 and TRBJ2-1; TRBD2 matches 8 bases. The germline V gene has CDR1 MGHRA and CDR2 YSYEKL. CDR3 length: 16 residues. The J segment lost 6 bases and the V segment lost 1 base, leaving 8 bases of the junction unmatched. CDR3 protein: CASSQAEAGGVNEQFF. As DNA, the CDR3 is TGCGCCAGCAGCCAAGCGGAGGCGGGAGGAGTCAATGAGCAGTTCTTC.

This clonotype was seen a few times. V gene TRBV11-2 combines with J gene TRBJ2-7; 7 bases line up with TRBD2. Losses at the gene ends were 1 base for V and 1 base for J; bases not matched to a gene: 10. In germline, CDR1 is SGHAT, CDR2 FQNNGV. This CDR3 region has 17 residues. This CDR3 is CASSLGRGGGLSYEQYF. The CDR3, as DNA: TGTGCCAGCAGCTTAGGGCGGGGCGGGGGACTTTCCTACGAGCAGTACTTC.

The sample holds a few counts of this clonotype. The CDR3 region is CASSPRSGRTDTQYF. The CDR3, as DNA: TGTGCCAGCAGTCCAAGAAGCGGGAGGACAGATACGCAGTATTTT. The chain combines TRBV12-3 or TRBV12-4 with TRBJ2-3; 9 bases line up with TRBD2. After removal of 5 bases from V and 3 bases from J, the junction contained 6 bases not matched to a gene. The CDR3 is made up of 15 amino acids.

This clonotype appeared a few times. This chain uses TRBV7-9 with TRBJ1-2, with 7 bases aligning to TRBD1. J was trimmed by 5 bases and V by 5 bases; bases with no gene match: 11. CDR1 is SEHNR and CDR2 is FQNEAQ in the germline V gene (reference sequence). The CDR3 loop spans 15 amino acids. The CDR3 here is CASSRYGQAYYGYTF. The CDR3 coding sequence is TGTGCCAGCAGCCGCTATGGACAGGCCTATTATGGCTACACCTTC.

The chain links TRBV28 to TRBJ2-1; D might be TRBD2 (7 bases). Germline V gene data show CDR1 as MDHEN and CDR2 as SYDVKM. V lost 1 base to trimming and J lost 7 bases, with 20 bases between them. The CDR3 has 17 residues. This chain's CDR3 is CASSLSGGGGGLNEQFF. In nucleotides, the CDR3 is TGTGCCAGCAGTTTATCGGGGGGAGGCGGGGGCCTGAATGAGCAGTTCTTC.

V gene TRBV3-1 combines with J gene TRBJ2-2; D unresolved. The V and J ends lost 1 base and 8 bases respectively, with 11 bases between them. Germline CDR1 reads LGHDT; CDR2 reads YNNKEL (reference sequence). This CDR3 spans 14 amino acids. DNA for the CDR3: TGTGCCAGCAGCCAAGGCGGAACTGGGGGGGAGCTGTTTTTT. It yields the protein CASSQGGTGGELFF.

This clonotype has more than one count but fewer than ten. Here the CDR3 DNA reads TGCAGCGTTGGGTCGGGGACAGGGGGCACAGATACGCAGTATTTT. It translates to CSVGSGTGGTDTQYF. The chain has TRBV29-1 and TRBJ2-3; 10 bases are a match to TRBD1. The length of the CDR3 is 15 residues. The V and J ends lost 4 bases and 1 base, in that order; junction bases with no gene match: 5. Germline V CDR1 and CDR2: SQVTM, ANQGSEA.

Worth noting for this clonotype: It is likely a read error, because the conserved phenylalanine at the end of the CDR3 is missing. The V and J genes are TRBV4-3 and TRBJ2-2; D possibly matches TRBD1 or TRBD2 (5 bases each). Trimming pared 3 bases from V and 4 bases from J, leaving 9 bases between. The CDR3 sequence is 14 residues long. Germline-derived CDR1 and CDR2 are LGHNA and YSLEER. The CDR3, as DNA: TGCGCCAGCAGCCATGGGACCTTCACCGGGGAGCTGTTTTTG. Its protein is CASSHGTFTGELFL.

This chain uses TRBV6-2 or TRBV6-3 with TRBJ2-3; 11 positions agree with TRBD2. CDR3 length: 14 residues. Looked up from germline, CDR1 is MNHEY and CDR2 is SVGEGT. Trimming removed 9 bases from V and 5 bases from J; junction bases left unmatched: 7. The CDR3 region is CASVAGGPEDTQYF. DNA of the CDR3: TGTGCCAGTGTAGCGGGAGGGCCCGAAGATACGCAGTATTTT.